The 32 T cell receptor beta chains reported below all come from one sample, sequenced in a study of regulatory T cells in long-lasting Graves disease (dated by TCRdb to about 2021). The label giving this sample's time point can be read as: newly diagnosed GD, antithyroid drugs for less than 3 months. RNA was extracted from PBMCs in TRIzol for both TCR sequencing and RNA sequencing. The library was produced with multiplex PCR. Sequencing was performed on an Illumina HiSeq 4000. iRepertoire HTBI primers and Arm-PCR amplification of CDR3 regions were used to construct TCR beta libraries. TCRdb trimmed public reads at Q25 via fastp, called clones via MiXCR and kept in-frame beta chains. Each CDR3 protein gets just one entry, which takes the most common genes and DNA from the rows behind it. The sample contains roughly 420,000 distinct CDR3 sequences, around 15% of them found a single time. 20% to 25% of the sample is held by the ten biggest clonotypes.

These data were also filed under a second study, of T cells in Graves' hyperthyroidism and ophthalmopathy.

Sequenced material: peripheral blood mononuclear cells (PBMCs), taken at new diagnosis, from a patient treated with antithyroid drugs. The receptors come from a woman under 30 with Graves disease. Donor details come from another sample of the same person, matched by shared clones.

The chain combines TRBV20-1 with TRBJ2-2; unclear D gene. The V and J ends lost 7 bases and 2 bases respectively, with 5 bases between them. The germline gives CDR1 DFQATT, CDR2 SNEGSKA (reference sequence). The length of the CDR3 is 11 residues. CDR3 sequence reads: CSGVNTGELFF. CDR3 coding DNA: TGCAGTGGCGTAAACACCGGGGAGCTGTTTTTT.

The V gene is TRBV20-1, the J gene TRBJ2-2, with no clear D. V lost 1 base to trimming and J lost 4 bases, with 13 bases between them. This CDR3 has 15 amino acids. The germline V gene has CDR1 DFQATT and CDR2 SNEGSKA (reference sequence). CDR3 protein: CSARGRALSTGELFF. Here the CDR3 DNA reads TGCAGTGCTAGAGGCCGGGCTCTTAGCACCGGGGAGCTGTTTTTT.

This clonotype was seen only a few times. The chain carries TRBV19 and TRBJ2-1; D perhaps matches TRBD1 (7 bases). Germline loops: CDR1 LNHDA, CDR2 SQIVND (reference sequence). V was pared by 2 bases and J by 7 bases, with 9 bases between. The CDR3 totals 13 residues. The CDR3 here is CASSIPGGNEQFF. CDR3 sequence (DNA): TGTGCCAGTAGTATACCAGGGGGGAATGAGCAGTTCTTC.

In its sample, this clonotype was seen a few times. The chain combines TRBV28 with TRBJ1-2, with 7 bases that match TRBD1. V gave up 5 bases and J gave up 2 bases; unmatched junction bases: 17. Germline V lookup: CDR1 MDHEN, CDR2 SYDVKM. CDR3 length equals 18 residues. The CDR3 DNA reads TGTGCCAGCAGTACCATTCGGGACAGTCACAACTTAAACTATGGCTACACCTTC. Translated, it gives CASSTIRDSHNLNYGYTF.

The rearrangement joins TRBV3-1 to TRBJ2-1; 7 bases are shared with TRBD2. Germline-derived CDR1 and CDR2 are LGHDT and YNNKEL (reference sequence). J lost 10 bases, V lost 0 bases, and 18 bases had no gene match. The CDR3 runs to 18 residues. DNA for the CDR3: TGTGCCAGCAGCCAAGAAGCTAGCGGAACAACGGTATACTACGAGCAGTTCTTC. This sequence encodes CASSQEASGTTVYYEQFF.

On this clonotype itself: With only one base between it and a far larger clone, this is likely a read error. V usage is TRBV2 and J usage is TRBJ2-3; D may match TRBD1 or TRBD2 (7 bases each). This CDR3 has 15 amino acids. Trimming left V 8 bases short and J 4 bases short, with 19 bases between. Per germline, CDR1 SNHLY and CDR2 FYNNEI. CDR3 amino acids: CASGEGGQRPDTQYF. For the CDR3, the DNA is TGTGCCAGCGGGGAGGGGGGACAGCGGCCAGATACGCAGTATTTT.

In this sample, this clonotype turned up many times. This chain's CDR3 is CAWSNADRQHF. The CDR3, as DNA: TGTGCCTGGAGTAACGCGGATCGACAGCATTTT. V is TRBV30 and J is TRBJ1-5, with unresolved D. The germline gives CDR1 GTSNPN, CDR2 SVGIG (reference sequence). Deletions cut 2 bases from V and 13 bases from J, with 12 bases between. This CDR3 comprises 11 residues.

This clonotype has more than one count but fewer than ten. The gene calls are TRBV12-3 or TRBV12-4 and TRBJ2-7; either TRBD1 or TRBD2 may fit D (5 bases each). The CDR3 is 16 amino acids. Deletions cut 2 bases from V and 0 bases from J, with 14 bases between. DNA for the CDR3: TGTGCCAGCAGTTTATTTCTCGGGGCGGGCTCCTACGAGCAGTACTTC. Translating it yields CASSLFLGAGSYEQYF.

The V and J genes are TRBV9 and TRBJ2-5, with D unresolved. The V end lost 1 base, the J end lost 2 bases, and 18 bases lay between the germline ends. Per germline, CDR1 SGDLS and CDR2 YYNGEE. The CDR3 spans 17 residues. CDR3 protein: CASSVSLGPVGQETQYF. CDR3 DNA: TGTGCCAGCAGCGTAAGCCTCGGACCGGTCGGGCAAGAGACCCAGTACTTC.

A few counts support this clonotype. The J gene is TRBJ2-3, the V gene TRBV5-4; possibly TRBD2 for D (5 bases). The CDR3 is 15 amino acids. Trimming pared 4 bases from V and 0 bases from J, leaving 12 bases between. Per the germline V gene, CDR1 is SGHNT and CDR2 is YYREEE (reference sequence). CDR3 sequence (DNA): TGTGCCAGCAGCCGAAGCGGTCTTAGCACAGATACGCAGTATTTT. Translating gives CASSRSGLSTDTQYF.

The genes are TRBV29-1 and TRBJ2-1; 10 nucleotides match TRBD2. CDR1 is SQVTM and CDR2 is ANQGSEA in the germline V gene. CDR3 length equals 15 residues. Unmatched junction bases numbered 8, after V lost 1 base and J lost 8 bases. The CDR3 spells CSVEAMASGSDEQFF. CDR3 nucleotide sequence: TGCAGCGTTGAAGCTATGGCTAGCGGGAGTGATGAGCAGTTCTTC.

As regards this clonotype: A much larger clonotype is one base distant, so this may be a read error. The chain links TRBV28 to TRBJ2-1; tentative D call: TRBD1 (6 bases). Germline V gene data show CDR1 as MDHEN and CDR2 as SYDVKM. CDR3 length: 11 amino acids. The CDR3 DNA is TGTGCCAGCAGACAGGGTCATGAGAAGTTCTTC. It yields the protein CASRQGHEKFF.

The rearrangement uses TRBV24-1 and TRBJ1-2; D perhaps matches TRBD1 (6 bases). The CDR3 runs to 12 residues. CDR1 is KGHDR and CDR2 is SFDVKD in the germline V gene. Trimming stripped 3 bases from V and 8 bases from J, with 9 bases between. CDR3 coding DNA: TGTGCCACCAGTGATGTCAGGGGAGGCTACACCTTC. It translates to CATSDVRGGYTF.

This clonotype was detected only a few times. The genes are TRBV12-3 or TRBV12-4 and TRBJ2-1, with no clear D. CDR3 length: 12 residues. V gave up 1 base and J gave up 12 bases, with 10 bases separating them. CDR3 nucleotide sequence: TGTGCCAGCAGTTTAGAAAGTCGGGTGCAGTTCTTC. It encodes CASSLESRVQFF.

The gene calls are TRBV7-9 and TRBJ2-1, with TRBD1 as a possible D gene (5 bases). Germline V gene data show CDR1 as SEHNR and CDR2 as FQNEAQ (reference sequence). V lost 6 bases and J 7 bases, leaving 16 bases between the germline ends. This CDR3 comprises 14 residues. This chain's CDR3 is CASSSQALRNEQFF. The DNA for the CDR3 is TGTGCCAGCAGTTCACAGGCCTTAAGGAATGAGCAGTTCTTC.

This clonotype occurred once. V gene TRBV24-1 combines with J gene TRBJ2-3; 10 bases line up with TRBD2. The length of the CDR3 is 18 residues. With V trimmed by 1 base and J by 2 bases, 8 bases remained unmatched. CDR1 is KGHDR and CDR2 is SFDVKD in the germline V gene. CDR3 nucleotide sequence: TGTGCCACCAGTGATTTTTCCCCACTAGCGGGGATCACAGATACGCAGTATTTT. It specifies CATSDFSPLAGITDTQYF.

The chain carries TRBV27 and TRBJ2-4; no definite D call. Deletions cut 0 bases from V and 2 bases from J, with 5 bases between. CDR3 length: 14 amino acids. Looked up from germline, CDR1 is MNHEY and CDR2 is SMNVEV (reference sequence). The CDR3 DNA is TGTGCCAGCAGTTTATCGGAGTCCAAAAACATTCAGTACTTC. Protein product: CASSLSESKNIQYF.

The rearrangement uses TRBV25-1 and TRBJ1-6; D remains ambiguous. The germline V gene has CDR1 MGHDK and CDR2 SYGVNS. V shed 4 bases and J shed 6 bases, with 13 bases lying between them. This CDR3 has 15 amino acids. The CDR3 loop reads CASSGRQQPNSPLHF. The CDR3 coding sequence is TGTGCCAGCAGTGGAAGGCAGCAGCCTAATTCACCCCTCCACTTT. Full variable domain (remainder filled in from reference TRBV25-1 and TRBJ1-6): EADIYQTPRYLVIGTGKKITLECSQTMGHDKMYWYQQDPGMELHLIHYSYGVNSTEKGDLSSESTVSRIRTEHFPLTLESARPSHTSQYLCASSGRQQPNSPLHFGNGTRLTVT.

The chain links TRBV6-1 to TRBJ2-5; D gene ambiguous. V was trimmed by 6 bases and J by 4 bases, leaving 18 bases between them. Germline V gene data show CDR1 as MNHNS and CDR2 as SASEGT. This CDR3 spans 15 amino acids. CDR3 loop: CASSPGNRLRETQYF. The DNA for the CDR3 is TGTGCCAGCAGCCCAGGAAACCGGCTGCGAGAGACCCAGTACTTC.

This clonotype was found many times. The chain joins TRBV5-1 to TRBJ1-1, with D unresolved. V was trimmed by 0 bases and J by 10 bases, leaving 13 bases between them. Per germline, CDR1 SGHRS and CDR2 YFSETQ. The CDR3 totals 13 residues. DNA for the CDR3: TGCGCCAGCAGCTTGGAGGCAAGTCAGCTAGCTTTCTTT. Translated: CASSLEASQLAFF.

This clonotype was counted ten times or more. The gene calls are TRBV28 and TRBJ1-2; 8 bases fit TRBD1. CDR3 length equals 13 residues. Trimming took 5 bases from V and 1 from J; bases not matched to a gene: 0. Per the germline V gene, CDR1 is MDHEN and CDR2 is SYDVKM. CDR3 region: CASSTGGNYGYTF. CDR3 DNA: TGTGCCAGCAGTACAGGGGGTAACTATGGCTACACCTTC.

There are a few counts of this clonotype. The CDR3 spells CASSLGSGDNEQFF. CDR3 in DNA: TGTGCCAGCAGCTTAGGGAGTGGGGACAATGAGCAGTTCTTC. This chain uses TRBV11-3 with TRBJ2-1; no firm D call. The CDR3 runs 14 residues. The V and J ends lost 1 base and 5 bases respectively, with 9 bases between them. Per germline, CDR1 SGHNT and CDR2 YENEEA.

Comment on this clonotype: It may be a read error: a sequence one base away is much more abundant. The genes are TRBV28 and TRBJ2-1; D gene unclear. Trimming left V 5 bases short and J 2 bases short, with 13 bases between. Germline V gives CDR1 MDHEN, CDR2 SYDVKM. This CDR3 has 15 amino acids. The CDR3 DNA reads TGTGCCAGCAGTATTCGGAAGTTCCCCTACAATGAGCAGTTCTTC. It is translated as CASSIRKFPYNEQFF.

This clonotype occurred many times. The chain couples TRBV2 to TRBJ2-3; D uncertain. Per germline, CDR1 SNHLY and CDR2 FYNNEI. With 5 bases removed from V and 5 bases from J, the gap between germline ends came to 8 bases. The CDR3 has 12 residues. CDR3 sequence: CASSKLRDTQYF. DNA of the CDR3: TGTGCCAGCAGTAAACTAAGAGATACGCAGTATTTT.

In regard to this clonotype: A far larger clone is off by one base, so a read error is likely. This chain connects TRBV6-1 to TRBJ2-3, with 9 bases aligning to TRBD2. The J call is doubtful: the DNA matches TRBJ2-7 better. In germline, CDR1 is MNHNS, CDR2 SASEGT. CDR3 length: 14 amino acids. CDR3 sequence: CASRVSGSPYGQYF. CDR3 coding DNA: TGTGCCAGCAGAGTTAGCGGGAGCCCCTACGGGCAGTACTTC.

In the case of this clonotype: The junction departs from the called germline gene at one end, perhaps through a read error. The chain carries TRBV7-8 and TRBJ1-5; 8 nucleotides align to TRBD1. The CDR3 is 16 amino acids. Looked up from germline, CDR1 is SGHVS and CDR2 is FQNEAQ. For the CDR3, the DNA is TGCGCCAGCAGCCAGGGTCGGACAGGGAGGCATCAGCCCCAGCATTTT. This gives the protein CASSQGRTGRHQPQHF.

This clonotype was counted many times. This chain connects TRBV20-1 to TRBJ2-7; 8 positions agree with TRBD2. The CDR3 covers 13 residues. Germline V gene lookup returns CDR1 DFQATT and CDR2 SNEGSKA (reference sequence). The DNA of the CDR3 is TGCAGGCCCGAGGGAGCGGGAGTGGTCGAGCAGTACTTC. Translation: CRPEGAGVVEQYF.

This clonotype was recorded many times. V usage is TRBV27 and J usage is TRBJ2-7, with 8 bases matching TRBD1. After removal of 6 bases from V and 5 bases from J, the junction contained 6 bases not matched to a gene. Germline CDR1 is MNHEY and CDR2 is SMNVEV (reference sequence). The CDR3 runs 13 residues. The CDR3 bases are TGTGCCAGCAGGGACAGGGATTCCCACGAGCAGTACTTC. This sequence encodes CASRDRDSHEQYF.

This clonotype came up a few times. The chain couples TRBV20-1 to TRBJ2-1; 7 positions agree with TRBD2. There are 16 residues in the CDR3. Germline V lookup: CDR1 DFQATT, CDR2 SNEGSKA (reference sequence). V gave up 1 base and J gave up 0 bases; unmatched junction bases: 6. The CDR3 DNA reads TGCAGTGCTAGAGGCCTACTAGCGCTCTCCTACAATGAGCAGTTCTTC. Protein sequence: CSARGLLALSYNEQFF.

This clonotype has at least ten counts. The chain couples TRBV5-1 to TRBJ2-5, with D hard to call. Germline values: CDR1 SGHRS, CDR2 YFSETQ. The CDR3 is 12 residues long. V lost 0 bases and J 4 bases, leaving 4 bases between the germline ends. CDR3 in DNA: TGCGCCAGCAGCTTGGTCTCAGAGACCCAGTACTTC. Its translation: CASSLVSETQYF.

This clonotype was seen more than once but under ten times. At one boundary the junction diverges from the germline segment, which might be a read error. The chain couples TRBV7-2 to TRBJ2-3; D is unresolved. This CDR3 spans 15 amino acids. Germline values: CDR1 SGHTA, CDR2 FQGNSA. CDR3: CASSLAQRITDTRYF. The CDR3 coding sequence is TGTGCCAGCAGCTTAGCACAGAGAATCACAGATACGCGGTATTTT.

This clonotype was found a few times. The chain carries TRBV3-2 and TRBJ1-2; the table calls TRBD1, which could not be checked here. TRBV3-2 is listed as a pseudogene. This CDR3 spans 16 amino acids. The CDR3 is CASSQAGDREDYGYTF. CDR3 bases: TGTGCCAGCAGCCAAGCTGGGGACAGAGAAGACTATGGCTACACCTTC.